The rows below give T cell receptor beta chains drawn from one sample of a study of cytomegalovirus exposure and HLA in healthy donors. Clones were sequenced by immunoSEQ multiplex PCR, and TCRdb holds only the in-frame ones, with some missing. The repertoire has 70,000 to 75,000 clones, about 94% of them found once; the top ten carry roughly 1.4%. The sample taken for sequencing was PBMCs. The receptors here all came from a young man in good health and CMV-seropositive. CDR3s include the opening cysteine and the closing phenylalanine or tryptophan. A D gene is named only where the DNA matches it firmly. Expanded clones are given a class, and other clones once, few, many or no size at all.

V	J	size	D	DNA	CDR3
TRBV9	TRBJ1-5	-	-	TGTGCCAGCAGCGCCGGGACTAAGAATCAGCCCCAGCATTTT	CASSAGTKNQPQHF
TRBV6-1	TRBJ2-1	-	TRBD1	TGTGCCAGCCCGCGGACAGGGATTTTCTATGAGCAGTTCTTC	CASPRTGIFYEQFF
TRBV6-1	TRBJ2-7	-	TRBD2	TGTGCCAGCAGTGTAGCGGGAGTTCGGGAGCAGTACTTC	CASSVAGVREQYF
TRBV7-8	TRBJ1-1	-	-	TGTGCCAGCAGCCGGAGAGGTGGGGGGGTGAGGACTGAAGCTTTCTTT	CASSRRGGGVRTEAFF
TRBV4-1	TRBJ2-5	-	TRBD1	TGCGCCAGCAGCCAGGGGACAGGAAGGGAGACCCAGTACTTC	CASSQGTGRETQYF
TRBV4-1	TRBJ1-2	-	-	TGCGCCAGCAGCCAACTGACCCCTCGGGGGGGCCGGAGCTACACCTTC	CASSQLTPRGGRSYTF
TRBV5-1	TRBJ2-1	-	TRBD2	TGCGCCAGCAGCTTGGTGGCTAGCGGAACCTACAATGAGCAGTTCTTC	CASSLVASGTYNEQFF
TRBV5-4	TRBJ2-1	-	TRBD2	TGTGCCAGCAGCTTAAGCGGGAGGAACAACAATGAGCAGTTCTTC	CASSLSGRNNNEQFF
TRBV7-3	TRBJ2-2	-	-	TGTGCCAGCAGCTTATCAGGGAACACCGGGGAGCTGTTTTTT	CASSLSGNTGELFF
TRBV30	TRBJ1-1	-	-	TGTGCCTGGGTTTGGGGGGGTAGCACTGAAGCTTTCTTT	CAWVWGGSTEAFF
TRBV6-1	TRBJ2-6	few	-	TGTGCCAGCAGTGAAGTGGAGGGTAACTCTGGGGCCAACGTCCTGACTTTC	CASSEVEGNSGANVLTF
TRBV6-6	TRBJ2-5	-	-	TGTGCCAGCAGTTACTCGAGACAGCAAGAGACCCAGTACTTC	CASSYSRQQETQYF
TRBV9	TRBJ2-3	few	TRBD1	TGTGCCAGCAGCGTAGAGGGGGCCAGCACAGATACGCAGTATTTT	CASSVEGASTDTQYF
TRBV28	TRBJ2-7	-	TRBD1	TGTGCCAGCAGTCTCGAGGGGGCTTACGAGCAGTACTTC	CASSLEGAYEQYF
TRBV9	TRBJ2-5	-	TRBD2	TGTGCCAGCAGCTCCACTCGCGGGGGGGCCGGACGGGAGACCCAGTACTTC	CASSSTRGGAGRETQYF
TRBV7-9	TRBJ1-1	once	-	TGTGCCAGCAGCTTAGCCTGGACGGCTAGCCGCACGAACACTGAAGCTTTCTTT	CASSLAWTASRTNTEAFF
TRBV2	TRBJ1-5	-	TRBD1	TGTGCCAGCAGCGACAGGGTAACAATAGATAGCAATCAGCCCCAGCATTTT	CASSDRVTIDSNQPQHF
TRBV27	TRBJ2-2	-	TRBD1	TGTGCCAGCAGCTCTCGGACAGGGGCGTACCGGGAGCTGTTTTTT	CASSSRTGAYRELFF
TRBV27	TRBJ2-3	-	TRBD2	TGTGCCAGCAGTATCTCGACTAGCGGGGGCACAGATACGCAGTATTTT	CASSISTSGGTDTQYF
TRBV9	TRBJ1-5	-	TRBD1	TGTGCCAGCAGTCCCGGACAGGGAGGCGCCAATCAGCCCCAGCATTTT	CASSPGQGGANQPQHF
TRBV9	TRBJ2-2	once	-	TGTGCCAGCAGCGTGACCCCAGCGGACACCGGGGAGCTGTTTTTT	CASSVTPADTGELFF
TRBV9	TRBJ2-5	-	TRBD2	TGTGCCAGCAGCGTTTATGCGTCGGCGGGAGCTGAAGAGACCCAGTACTTC	CASSVYASAGAEETQYF
TRBV6-5	TRBJ1-1	-	-	TGTGCCAGCAGTTCCCGGTTGTTCACTGAAGCTTTCTTT	CASSSRLFTEAFF
TRBV28	TRBJ1-4	-	-	TGTGCCAGCAGTTCAAGACAGTGGATGAGACTGTTTTTT	CASSSRQWMRLFF
TRBV9	TRBJ2-3	-	-	TGTGCCAGCAGCGCCACCCTAGCGAGGGACACAGATACGCAGTATTTT	CASSATLARDTDTQYF
TRBV6-6	TRBJ1-2	-	TRBD1	TGTGCCAGCAGTTCCCCGGGACAGGGGCAGTATGGCTACACCTTC	CASSSPGQGQYGYTF
TRBV7-8	TRBJ2-3	-	TRBD1	TGTGCCAGCAGCCCAACCGGGACAGGGATAGCAGATACGCAGTATTTT	CASSPTGTGIADTQYF
TRBV27	TRBJ2-7	-	-	TGTGCCAGCAGTTTATGGTTTGGGAGTCCCTCTGGTGAGCAGTACTTC	CASSLWFGSPSGEQYF
TRBV6-1	TRBJ1-5	-	-	TGTGCCAGCAGTGCTAATCAGCCCCAGCATTTT	CASSANQPQHF
TRBV5-4	TRBJ2-5	once	-	TGTGCCAGCAGCTTCCGACAGAGTAAAGAGACCCAGTACTTC	CASSFRQSKETQYF
TRBV5-1	TRBJ1-5	once	TRBD1	TGCGCCAGCAGCGGACGGGACAGGGGTGCGGTGTTGGATCAGCCCCAGCATTTT	CASSGRDRGAVLDQPQHF
TRBV6-1	TRBJ2-7	-	-	TGTGCCAGCAGTCCGAGTACCACCTACGAGCAGTACTTC	CASSPSTTYEQYF
TRBV7-2	TRBJ1-2	-	TRBD1	TGTGCCAGCAGCCGGGGGTACGGCAGGGGGGACTATGGCTACACCTTC	CASSRGYGRGDYGYTF
TRBV5-1	TRBJ1-1	once	TRBD1	TGCGCCAGCATTAGGGACAGCTCTAACACTGAAGCTTTCTTT	CASIRDSSNTEAFF
TRBV2	TRBJ2-2	-	-	TGTGCCAGCAGTATCAGGGGACGGGCCGGGGAGCTGTTTTTT	CASSIRGRAGELFF
TRBV29-1	TRBJ1-4	-	TRBD1	TGCAGCGTTGGGGGACAGGGGGATGAAAAACTGTTTTTT	CSVGGQGDEKLFF
TRBV15	TRBJ2-3	once	-	TGTGCCACCAGCAGAGATCTAGCCTCAGATACGCAGTATTTT	CATSRDLASDTQYF
TRBV6-5	TRBJ2-7	-	TRBD1	TGTGCCAGCAGTCGTCCCGGGACAGGGGGTGCGCAGTACTTC	CASSRPGTGGAQYF
TRBV6-1	TRBJ1-4	-	TRBD1	TGTGCCAGCGACGGGGGACAGCTGATTGAAAAACTGTTTTTT	CASDGGQLIEKLFF
TRBV6-1	TRBJ2-1	-	TRBD1	TGTGCCTGCAACGAGGCAGGGGGTCATCGTGAGCAGTTCTTC	CACNEAGGHREQFF
TRBV30	TRBJ1-2	-	-	TGTGCCTGGAGTGTACAGACAATCTATGGCTACACCTTC	CAWSVQTIYGYTF
TRBV6-6	TRBJ2-1	-	TRBD2	TGTGCCAGCGTCCCCTACTCACTAGCGGGCACCAATGAGCAGTTCTTC	CASVPYSLAGTNEQFF
TRBV11-2	TRBJ2-5	-	-	TGTGCCAGCAGCTCTCTTCCGGGGACACTTAGCGCTATCCAAGAGACCCAGTACTTC	CASSSLPGTLSAIQETQYF
TRBV6-6	TRBJ2-7	few	TRBD1	TGTGCCAGCAGTTACTCTAACAGGGGGGCCTACGAGCAGTACTTC	CASSYSNRGAYEQYF
TRBV5-4	TRBJ1-4	-	-	TGTGCCAGCAGCCGAGGGGGACCTAATGAAAAACTGTTTTTT	CASSRGGPNEKLFF
TRBV5-1	TRBJ1-4	-	-	TGCGCCAGCAGCTGGAAGGGGCAGGGGCAGGAAAAACTGTTTTTT	CASSWKGQGQEKLFF
TRBV6-1	TRBJ2-5	-	-	TGTGCCAGCAGGGCTAGCGTCGAGACCCAGTACTTC	CASRASVETQYF
TRBV6-1	TRBJ1-1	-	-	TGTGCCAGCAGTGCGAGTACGTACACTGAAGCTTTCTTT	CASSASTYTEAFF
TRBV7-3	TRBJ2-3	-	-	TGTGCCAGCAGCCCACAGGGAGGGGGCACAGATACGCAGTATTTT	CASSPQGGGTDTQYF
TRBV28	TRBJ1-1	-	-	TGTGCCAGCACGTTTCCTACCGCGTCCACTGAAGCTTTCTTT	CASTFPTASTEAFF
TRBV6-5	TRBJ2-5	-	-	TGTGCCAGCAGTTACACGCAGTCTAGAAAAGAGACCCAGTACTTC	CASSYTQSRKETQYF
TRBV5-4	TRBJ2-7	-	-	TGTGCCAGCAGCTTGGCCAGGGGTTCCTACGAGCAGTACTTC	CASSLARGSYEQYF
TRBV28	TRBJ1-2	-	-	TGTGCCAGCAGGGAGAATCCCTTTTATGGCTACACCTTC	CASRENPFYGYTF